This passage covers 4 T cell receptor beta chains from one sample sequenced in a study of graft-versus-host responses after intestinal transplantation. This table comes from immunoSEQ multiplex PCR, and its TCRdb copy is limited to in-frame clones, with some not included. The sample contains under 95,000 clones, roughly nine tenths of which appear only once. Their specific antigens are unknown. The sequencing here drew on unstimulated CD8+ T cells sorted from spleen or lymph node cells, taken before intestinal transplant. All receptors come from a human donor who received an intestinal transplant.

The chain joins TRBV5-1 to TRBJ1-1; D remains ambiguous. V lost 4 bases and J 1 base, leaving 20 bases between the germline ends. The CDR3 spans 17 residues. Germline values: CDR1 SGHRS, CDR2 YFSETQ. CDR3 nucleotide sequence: TGCGCCAGCAGCCGACCGCGGGGAAGATTTCGGAACACTGAAGCTTTCTTT. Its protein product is CASSRPRGRFRNTEAFF.

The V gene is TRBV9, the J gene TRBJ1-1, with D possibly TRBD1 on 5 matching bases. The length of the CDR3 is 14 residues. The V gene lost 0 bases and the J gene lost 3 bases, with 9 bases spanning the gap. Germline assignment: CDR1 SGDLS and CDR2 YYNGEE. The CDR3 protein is CASSVDAGHTEAFF. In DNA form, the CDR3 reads TGTGCCAGCAGCGTAGATGCAGGGCACACTGAAGCTTTCTTT.

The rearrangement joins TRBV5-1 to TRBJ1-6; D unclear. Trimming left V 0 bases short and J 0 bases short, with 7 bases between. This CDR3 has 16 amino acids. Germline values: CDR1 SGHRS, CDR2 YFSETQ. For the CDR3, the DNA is TGCGCCAGCAGCTTGGACAGAAGCTCCTATAATTCACCCCTCCACTTT. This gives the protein CASSLDRSSYNSPLHF. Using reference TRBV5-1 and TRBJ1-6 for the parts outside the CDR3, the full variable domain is KAGVTQTPRYLIKTRGQQVTLSCSPISGHRSVSWYQQTPGQGLQFLFEYFSETQRNKGNFPGRFSGRQFSNSRSEMNVSTLELGDSALYLCASSLDRSSYNSPLHFGNGTRLTVT.

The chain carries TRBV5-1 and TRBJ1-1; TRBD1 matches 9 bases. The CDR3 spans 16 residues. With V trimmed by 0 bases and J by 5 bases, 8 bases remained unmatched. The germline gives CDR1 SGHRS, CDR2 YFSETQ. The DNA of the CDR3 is TGCGCCAGCAGCTTGGGGGTGACAGGGGGATGGACTGAAGCTTTCTTT. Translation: CASSLGVTGGWTEAFF.